The clone carrying this T cell receptor beta chain was picked up a small number of times. This sample is drawn from a study of blood T cell repertoires in COVID-19. TCRdb keeps only in-frame clones here, not all; method: immunoSEQ multiplex PCR. The data show about 89,000 clones, 80% seen once. This CDR3 is built from 16 residues. The V and J ends lost 5 bases and 1 base respectively, with 16 bases between them. Germline V gene sequence: CDR1 MNHEY, CDR2 SMNVEV (reference sequence). Sequenced material: peripheral blood. J is TRBJ2-3 and V is TRBV27; tentatively, D is TRBD1 (6 bases). The receptor's source is a woman aged 80 or over with acute or convalescent COVID-19. CDR3 residues: CASSPQTGRGTDTQYF. CDR3 sequence (DNA): TGTGCCAGCAGTCCCCAGACAGGCCGTGGCACAGATACGCAGTATTTT.